The source of this T cell receptor (beta chain) is a study of blood T cell repertoires in COVID-19. For the study at large: Donors in the United States, Italy and Spain gave samples during acute or convalescent COVID-19. PBMCs, B-cell-depleted T cells, or T cells provided the cDNA or gDNA that made up the material.

Looked up from germline, CDR1 is PRHDT and CDR2 is FYEKMQ (reference sequence). This CDR3 has 17 amino acids. The V gene lost 5 bases and the J gene lost 0 bases, with 18 bases spanning the gap. Authors' data handling: Estimated nucleated cell counts came from reference gene primer amplification. Sequencing used immunoSEQ multiplex PCR; TCRdb keeps in-frame clones, though not all of them. The DNA was the basis for D and trimming; V, J and clone size are from that table. Altogether about 190,000 clones are present, about 88% being singletons, with the ten largest covering under 15%. V gene TRBV13 combines with J gene TRBJ2-3, with D possibly matching TRBD1 (5 bases). Material for sequencing was peripheral blood. This receptor was obtained from a man aged 25-45 years with active or convalescent COVID-19. The CDR3 DNA reads TGTGCCAGCAGCAGCTGGCGCAGGGTAGGAAGCACAGATACGCAGTATTTT. Translating it yields CASSSWRRVGSTDTQYF. Full variable domain (outside the CDR3, taken from reference TRBV13 and TRBJ2-3): AAGVIQSPRHLIKEKRETATLKCYPIPRHDTVYWYQQGPGQDPQFLISFYEKMQSDKGSIPDRFSAQQFSDYHSELNMSSLELGDSALYFCASSSWRRVGSTDTQYFGPGTRLTVL.